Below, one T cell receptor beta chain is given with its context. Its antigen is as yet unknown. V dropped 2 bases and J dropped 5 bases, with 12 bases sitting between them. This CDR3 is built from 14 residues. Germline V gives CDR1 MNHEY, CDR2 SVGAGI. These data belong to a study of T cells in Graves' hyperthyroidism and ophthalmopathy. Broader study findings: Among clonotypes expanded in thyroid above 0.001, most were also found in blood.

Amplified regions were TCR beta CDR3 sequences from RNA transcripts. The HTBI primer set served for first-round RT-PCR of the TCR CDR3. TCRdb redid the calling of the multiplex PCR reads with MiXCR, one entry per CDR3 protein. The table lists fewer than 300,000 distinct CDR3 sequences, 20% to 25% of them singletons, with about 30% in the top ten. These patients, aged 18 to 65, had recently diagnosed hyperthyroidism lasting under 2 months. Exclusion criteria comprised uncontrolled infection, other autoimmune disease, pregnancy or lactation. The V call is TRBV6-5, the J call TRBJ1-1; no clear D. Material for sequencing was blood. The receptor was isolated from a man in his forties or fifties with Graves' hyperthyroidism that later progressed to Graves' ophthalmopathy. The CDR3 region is CASSYGRGGTEAFF. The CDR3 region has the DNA TGTGCCAGCAGTTACGGTCGGGGAGGGACTGAAGCTTTCTTT.